This is a list of T cell receptor beta chains from one sample in a study of long-term antiretroviral therapy in people with HIV. Method: immunoSEQ multiplex PCR; TCRdb's copy keeps in-frame clones and lacks some. The sample contains fewer than 40,000 clones, around 79% of which appear only once. This specimen consisted of unsorted PBMCs, obtained 1.9 years after starting antiretroviral therapy. These receptor sequences come from a young man with HIV. CDR3s include the opening cysteine and the closing phenylalanine or tryptophan. The D gene is left open where the match is weak. A row's size may be missing; if present it is once, few, many or a size class.

v_gene: TRBV2; d_gene: TRBD1; abundance: NA; j_gene: TRBJ1-5; CDR3aa: CASKGQNNQPQHF; CDR3nt: TGTGCCAGCAAGGGACAGAACAATCAGCCCCAGCATTTT
v_gene: TRBV5-1; d_gene: NA; abundance: NA; j_gene: TRBJ1-1; CDR3aa: CASSPGTGFRGTEAFF; CDR3nt: TGCGCCAGCAGCCCCGGCACGGGATTCAGGGGCACTGAAGCTTTCTTT
v_gene: TRBV6-5; d_gene: NA; abundance: NA; j_gene: TRBJ2-5; CDR3aa: CASSYVAKWETQYF; CDR3nt: TGTGCCAGCAGTTACGTAGCGAAATGGGAGACCCAGTACTTC
v_gene: TRBV7-9; d_gene: TRBD2; abundance: NA; j_gene: TRBJ2-3; CDR3aa: CASSLVLAGGTDTQYF; CDR3nt: TGTGCCAGCAGCTTAGTGCTAGCGGGGGGCACAGATACGCAGTATTTT
v_gene: TRBV14; d_gene: NA; abundance: NA; j_gene: TRBJ2-5; CDR3aa: CASSRFTGGGKETQYF; CDR3nt: TGTGCCAGCAGCCGATTCACTGGTGGAGGGAAAGAGACCCAGTACTTC
v_gene: TRBV2; d_gene: NA; abundance: NA; j_gene: TRBJ1-4; CDR3aa: CASSESATNEKLFF; CDR3nt: TGTGCCAGCAGTGAGTCCGCAACTAATGAAAAACTGTTTTTT
v_gene: TRBV11-2; d_gene: NA; abundance: NA; j_gene: TRBJ1-1; CDR3aa: CASSFMGNPEAFF; CDR3nt: TGTGCCAGCAGCTTTATGGGAAATCCTGAAGCTTTCTTT
v_gene: TRBV9; d_gene: NA; abundance: NA; j_gene: TRBJ1-3; CDR3aa: CASSVDPGNTIYF; CDR3nt: TGTGCCAGCAGCGTAGACCCAGGAAACACCATATATTTT
v_gene: TRBV6-5; d_gene: NA; abundance: NA; j_gene: TRBJ2-1; CDR3aa: CASSTNRDTEQFF; CDR3nt: TGTGCCAGCAGTACCAACCGGGATACCGAGCAGTTCTTC
v_gene: TRBV7-9; d_gene: TRBD1; abundance: NA; j_gene: TRBJ1-2; CDR3aa: CASIAGTGGFAGYTF; CDR3nt: TGTGCCAGCATCGCCGGGACAGGGGGTTTTGCGGGCTACACCTTC
v_gene: TRBV28; d_gene: NA; abundance: NA; j_gene: TRBJ1-1; CDR3aa: CASRPRNTEAFF; CDR3nt: TGTGCCAGCAGGCCCAGGAACACTGAAGCTTTCTTT
v_gene: TRBV5-1; d_gene: NA; abundance: few; j_gene: TRBJ2-1; CDR3aa: CASSLGREQFF; CDR3nt: TGCGCCAGCAGCTTGGGGCGTGAGCAGTTCTTC
v_gene: TRBV5-5; d_gene: NA; abundance: NA; j_gene: TRBJ2-5; CDR3aa: CASSLGQERNF; CDR3nt: TGTGCCAGCAGCTTGGGACAAGAGAGGAACTTC
v_gene: TRBV2; d_gene: NA; abundance: once; j_gene: TRBJ1-5; CDR3aa: CASSDTGTDQPQHF; CDR3nt: TGTGCCAGCAGTGATACCGGGACGGATCAGCCCCAGCATTTT
v_gene: TRBV14; d_gene: NA; abundance: NA; j_gene: TRBJ1-2; CDR3aa: CASSLKLTGNYGYTF; CDR3nt: TGTGCCAGCAGCCTCAAGCTTACAGGGAACTATGGCTACACCTTC
v_gene: TRBV27; d_gene: NA; abundance: NA; j_gene: TRBJ2-2; CDR3aa: CASTRWAEYTGELFF; CDR3nt: TGTGCCAGCACCCGGTGGGCTGAATACACCGGGGAGCTGTTTTTT
v_gene: TRBV13; d_gene: NA; abundance: NA; j_gene: TRBJ1-1; CDR3aa: CASSLYLNTEAFF; CDR3nt: TGTGCCAGCAGCTTATACCTGAACACTGAAGCTTTCTTT
v_gene: TRBV6-1; d_gene: TRBD1; abundance: NA; j_gene: TRBJ2-1; CDR3aa: CASSEGWGQHNEQFF; CDR3nt: TGTGCCAGCAGTGAAGGTTGGGGACAGCACAATGAGCAGTTCTTC
v_gene: TRBV6-5; d_gene: TRBD1; abundance: NA; j_gene: TRBJ2-7; CDR3aa: CASSYSTGGSYEQYF; CDR3nt: TGTGCCAGCAGTTACTCGACAGGGGGCTCCTACGAGCAGTACTTC
v_gene: TRBV27; d_gene: NA; abundance: NA; j_gene: TRBJ1-5; CDR3aa: CASTQSYGRNQPQHF; CDR3nt: TGTGCCAGCACACAAAGCTACGGCCGCAATCAGCCCCAGCATTTT
v_gene: TRBV5-1; d_gene: TRBD2; abundance: NA; j_gene: TRBJ2-2; CDR3aa: CAGGGGENTGELFF; CDR3nt: TGCGCCGGCGGGGGGGGAGAGAACACCGGGGAGCTGTTTTTT
v_gene: TRBV7-3; d_gene: TRBD1; abundance: NA; j_gene: TRBJ1-1; CDR3aa: CASSSDRAGTEAFF; CDR3nt: TGTGCCAGCAGCTCGGACAGGGCGGGCACTGAAGCTTTCTTT
v_gene: TRBV5-1; d_gene: NA; abundance: once; j_gene: TRBJ1-4; CDR3aa: CASSLDRGLATNEKLFF; CDR3nt: TGCGCCAGCAGCCTGGACCGGGGCCTTGCAACTAATGAAAAACTGTTTTTT
v_gene: TRBV7-3; d_gene: NA; abundance: NA; j_gene: TRBJ2-1; CDR3aa: CASSRTEGYEQFF; CDR3nt: TGTGCCAGCAGCAGGACAGAGGGGTATGAGCAGTTCTTC
v_gene: TRBV2; d_gene: NA; abundance: NA; j_gene: TRBJ1-4; CDR3aa: CAIESGRTKEKLFF; CDR3nt: TGTGCCATCGAATCGGGACGGACGAAAGAAAAACTGTTTTTT
v_gene: TRBV5-1; d_gene: NA; abundance: NA; j_gene: TRBJ2-5; CDR3aa: CASSLGSRGETQYF; CDR3nt: TGCGCCAGCAGCTTGGGCAGCCGTGGGGAGACCCAGTACTTC
v_gene: TRBV27; d_gene: TRBD1; abundance: NA; j_gene: TRBJ1-6; CDR3aa: CASSLGTVNSPLHF; CDR3nt: TGTGCCAGCAGTTTAGGGACAGTCAATTCACCCCTCCACTTT
v_gene: TRBV4-1; d_gene: NA; abundance: NA; j_gene: TRBJ1-1; CDR3aa: CASSQGTLAFF; CDR3nt: TGCGCCAGCAGCCAAGGGACATTAGCTTTCTTT
v_gene: TRBV18; d_gene: NA; abundance: NA; j_gene: TRBJ2-7; CDR3aa: CASSTEWRGLEQYF; CDR3nt: TGTGCCAGCTCAACTGAGTGGAGGGGCCTCGAGCAGTACTTC
v_gene: TRBV14; d_gene: TRBD1; abundance: NA; j_gene: TRBJ2-4; CDR3aa: CASSQGRQGSRYF; CDR3nt: TGTGCCAGCAGCCAAGGCCGACAGGGGTCAAGGTACTTC
v_gene: TRBV5-1; d_gene: NA; abundance: once; j_gene: TRBJ2-7; CDR3aa: CASSLGGTGPDEQYF; CDR3nt: TGCGCCAGCAGCTTGGGAGGAACCGGTCCCGACGAGCAGTACTTC
v_gene: TRBV6-5; d_gene: NA; abundance: NA; j_gene: TRBJ1-1; CDR3aa: CASSLQGKGTEAFF; CDR3nt: TGTGCCAGCAGCCTACAGGGTAAGGGAACTGAAGCTTTCTTT
v_gene: TRBV28; d_gene: NA; abundance: few; j_gene: TRBJ1-6; CDR3aa: CASSKYNSPLHF; CDR3nt: TGTGCCAGCAGTAAATATAATTCACCCCTCCACTTT
v_gene: TRBV10-3; d_gene: TRBD2; abundance: NA; j_gene: TRBJ2-5; CDR3aa: CAISESGLGETQYF; CDR3nt: TGTGCCATCAGTGAGTCCGGACTAGGAGAGACCCAGTACTTC
v_gene: TRBV2; d_gene: NA; abundance: NA; j_gene: TRBJ1-6; CDR3aa: CACRSLDVYNSPLHF; CDR3nt: TGTGCCTGCCGGTCATTGGACGTCTATAATTCACCCCTCCACTTT
v_gene: TRBV9; d_gene: TRBD1; abundance: NA; j_gene: TRBJ2-5; CDR3aa: CASSVRGGDRGRETQYF; CDR3nt: TGTGCCAGCAGCGTACGAGGAGGGGACAGGGGAAGAGAGACCCAGTACTTC
v_gene: TRBV4-2; d_gene: NA; abundance: NA; j_gene: TRBJ1-4; CDR3aa: CASSQGATNEKLFF; CDR3nt: TGTGCCAGCAGCCAAGGGGCAACTAATGAAAAACTGTTTTTT
v_gene: TRBV19; d_gene: TRBD2; abundance: once; j_gene: TRBJ2-5; CDR3aa: CASSAGGSQETQYF; CDR3nt: TGTGCCAGTAGTGCGGGGGGGTCCCAAGAGACCCAGTACTTC
v_gene: TRBV6-5; d_gene: NA; abundance: NA; j_gene: TRBJ2-5; CDR3aa: CASRLAGQETQYF; CDR3nt: TGTGCCAGCAGGTTAGCAGGCCAAGAGACCCAGTACTTC
v_gene: TRBV7-9; d_gene: NA; abundance: few; j_gene: TRBJ1-3; CDR3aa: CANRDNSGNTIYF; CDR3nt: TGTGCCAACCGGGACAACTCTGGAAACACCATATATTTT
v_gene: TRBV7-7; d_gene: NA; abundance: NA; j_gene: TRBJ2-5; CDR3aa: CASSWSGEETQYF; CDR3nt: TGTGCTAGCAGCTGGTCAGGGGAAGAGACCCAGTACTTC
v_gene: TRBV6-1; d_gene: NA; abundance: NA; j_gene: TRBJ2-3; CDR3aa: CASYPVGKGTDTQYF; CDR3nt: TGTGCCAGCTATCCTGTGGGGAAGGGGACAGATACGCAGTATTTT
v_gene: TRBV18; d_gene: NA; abundance: NA; j_gene: TRBJ1-6; CDR3aa: CASSSGGSPLHF; CDR3nt: TGTGCCAGCTCCTCGGGGGGGTCACCCCTCCACTTT
v_gene: TRBV27; d_gene: TRBD1; abundance: medium-sized; j_gene: TRBJ1-2; CDR3aa: CASSLEGARGYTF; CDR3nt: TGTGCCAGCAGTTTGGAGGGGGCGAGAGGCTACACCTTC
v_gene: TRBV28; d_gene: NA; abundance: NA; j_gene: TRBJ1-2; CDR3aa: CASKPDRLYGYTF; CDR3nt: TGTGCCAGCAAACCCGACAGGCTATATGGCTACACCTTC
v_gene: TRBV29-1; d_gene: TRBD1; abundance: NA; j_gene: TRBJ2-3; CDR3aa: CSVMGQGLTDTQYF; CDR3nt: TGCAGCGTTATGGGACAGGGGTTGACAGATACGCAGTATTTT
v_gene: TRBV5-5; d_gene: NA; abundance: NA; j_gene: TRBJ1-1; CDR3aa: CASSLEGIAEAFF; CDR3nt: TGTGCCAGCAGCTTGGAAGGGATCGCTGAAGCTTTCTTT
v_gene: TRBV7-2; d_gene: TRBD2; abundance: NA; j_gene: TRBJ2-1; CDR3aa: CASRWRVRGADEQFF; CDR3nt: TGTGCCAGCCGATGGCGGGTGCGGGGGGCTGATGAGCAGTTCTTC
v_gene: TRBV19; d_gene: NA; abundance: once; j_gene: TRBJ1-3; CDR3aa: CASSINMGSGNTIYF; CDR3nt: TGTGCCAGTAGTATAAATATGGGCTCTGGAAACACCATATATTTT
v_gene: TRBV2; d_gene: TRBD2; abundance: NA; j_gene: TRBJ2-1; CDR3aa: CASSETTSGAYNEQFF; CDR3nt: TGTGCCAGCAGTGAGACGACTAGCGGGGCGTACAATGAGCAGTTCTTC
v_gene: TRBV18; d_gene: NA; abundance: few; j_gene: TRBJ2-7; CDR3aa: CASSPKGIHEQYF; CDR3nt: TGTGCCAGCTCACCCAAGGGTATCCACGAGCAGTACTTC
v_gene: TRBV27; d_gene: NA; abundance: NA; j_gene: TRBJ2-1; CDR3aa: CASSLQEEQFF; CDR3nt: TGTGCCAGCAGTCTCCAAGAAGAGCAGTTCTTC
v_gene: TRBV10-3; d_gene: NA; abundance: NA; j_gene: TRBJ1-1; CDR3aa: CAISALGGTEAFF; CDR3nt: TGTGCCATCAGCGCACTGGGGGGGACTGAAGCTTTCTTT
v_gene: TRBV12-5; d_gene: TRBD2; abundance: once; j_gene: TRBJ2-1; CDR3aa: CASGQTGGAHHQGEQFF; CDR3nt: TGTGCTAGTGGCCAAACCGGGGGGGCTCATCATCAGGGTGAGCAGTTCTTC
v_gene: TRBV5-1; d_gene: NA; abundance: NA; j_gene: TRBJ1-1; CDR3aa: CASSFNMNTEAFF; CDR3nt: TGCGCCAGCAGCTTTAATATGAACACTGAAGCTTTCTTT
v_gene: TRBV5-4; d_gene: NA; abundance: NA; j_gene: TRBJ2-7; CDR3aa: CASSLIQDPAYEQYF; CDR3nt: TGTGCCAGCAGCTTGATCCAGGATCCTGCCTACGAGCAGTACTTC
v_gene: TRBV7-9; d_gene: TRBD1; abundance: NA; j_gene: TRBJ2-2; CDR3aa: CAGDRGFTGELFF; CDR3nt: TGTGCCGGAGACAGGGGATTTACCGGGGAGCTGTTTTTT
v_gene: TRBV29-1; d_gene: NA; abundance: once; j_gene: TRBJ2-2; CDR3aa: CSCLRGPGELFF; CDR3nt: TGCAGCTGCCTCAGGGGACCCGGGGAGCTGTTTTTT